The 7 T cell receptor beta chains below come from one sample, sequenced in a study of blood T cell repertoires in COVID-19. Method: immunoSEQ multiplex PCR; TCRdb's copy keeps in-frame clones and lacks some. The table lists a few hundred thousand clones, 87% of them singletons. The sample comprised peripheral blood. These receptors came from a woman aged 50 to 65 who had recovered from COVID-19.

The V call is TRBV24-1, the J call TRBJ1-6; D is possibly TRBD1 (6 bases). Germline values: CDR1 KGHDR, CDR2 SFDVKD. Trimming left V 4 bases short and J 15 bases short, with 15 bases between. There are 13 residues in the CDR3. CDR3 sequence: CATSEGGPGVLHF. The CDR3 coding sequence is TGTGCCACCAGTGAGGGCGGGCCAGGGGTCCTCCACTTT.

CDR3: CAWAPTVNTEAFF. CDR3 coding DNA: TGTGCCTGGGCCCCGACAGTGAACACTGAAGCTTTCTTT. V and J are TRBV30 and TRBJ1-1; tentative D call: TRBD1 (5 bases). Germline loops: CDR1 GTSNPN, CDR2 SVGIG (reference sequence). Trimming stripped 5 bases from V and 0 bases from J, with 10 bases between. The CDR3 sequence is 13 residues long.

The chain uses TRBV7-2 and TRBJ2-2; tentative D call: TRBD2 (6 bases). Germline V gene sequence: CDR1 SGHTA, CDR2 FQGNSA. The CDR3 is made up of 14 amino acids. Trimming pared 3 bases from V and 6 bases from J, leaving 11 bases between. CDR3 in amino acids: CASSFRREPGELFF. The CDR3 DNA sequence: TGTGCCAGCAGCTTCCGTCGGGAGCCCGGGGAGCTGTTTTTT. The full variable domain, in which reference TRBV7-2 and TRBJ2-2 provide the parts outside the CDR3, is GAGVSQSPSNKVTEKGKDVELRCDPISGHTALYWYRQSLGQGLEFLIYFQGNSAPDKSGLPSDRFSAERTGGSVSTLTIQRTQQEDSAVYLCASSFRREPGELFFGEGSRLTVL.

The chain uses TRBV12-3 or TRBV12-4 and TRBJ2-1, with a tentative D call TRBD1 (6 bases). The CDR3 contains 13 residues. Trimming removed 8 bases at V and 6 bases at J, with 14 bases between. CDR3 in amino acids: CASRRQERNEQFF. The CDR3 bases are TGTGCCAGCCGACGACAGGAGCGCAATGAGCAGTTCTTC.

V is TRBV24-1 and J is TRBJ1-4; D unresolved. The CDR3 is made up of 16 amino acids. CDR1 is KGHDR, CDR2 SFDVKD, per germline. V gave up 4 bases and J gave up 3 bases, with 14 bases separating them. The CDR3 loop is CATSDPSIGANEKLFF. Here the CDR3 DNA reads TGTGCCACCAGTGACCCTTCCATAGGAGCTAATGAAAAACTGTTTTTT.

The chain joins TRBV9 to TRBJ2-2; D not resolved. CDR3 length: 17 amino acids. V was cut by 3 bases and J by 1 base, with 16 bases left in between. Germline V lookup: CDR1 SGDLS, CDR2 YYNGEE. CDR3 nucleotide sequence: TGTGCCAGCAGCGCTCATTCCCGTGGCAGGAACACCGGGGAGCTGTTTTTT. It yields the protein CASSAHSRGRNTGELFF.

The DNA for the CDR3 is TGTGCCAGTAGTATCCGGGGGGACTCTGGGGCCAACGTCCTGACTTTC. Translated, it gives CASSIRGDSGANVLTF. The chain employs TRBV19 and TRBJ2-6; 7 positions agree with TRBD2. The CDR3 has 16 amino acids. In germline, CDR1 is LNHDA, CDR2 SQIVND (reference sequence). Losses at the gene ends were 3 bases for V and 0 bases for J; bases not matched to a gene: 2. Drawing the rest from reference TRBV19 and TRBJ2-6, the complete variable domain is DGGITQSPKYLFRKEGQNVTLSCEQNLNHDAMYWYRQDPGQGLRLIYYSQIVNDFQKGDIAEGYSVSREKKESFPLTVTSAQKNPTAFYLCASSIRGDSGANVLTFGAGSRLTVL.